The next 15 T cell receptor beta chains were all read from a single sample in a study of shared clonotypes between healthy human individuals. The repertoire was sequenced with immunoSEQ multiplex PCR; TCRdb's copy has only in-frame clones and lacks some. The table has roughly 2.6 million clones, over 85% seen once. Sequenced material: naive CD4+ T cells sorted from blood. The subset denotes: CD45RA+ positively selected. These receptors all come from a young man in good health.

The J gene is TRBJ2-7, the V gene TRBV7-2; 15 bases fit TRBD2. CDR1 is SGHTA, CDR2 FQGNSA, per germline. This CDR3 has 15 amino acids. The V gene end was trimmed by 5 bases and the J gene end by 7 bases; junction bases not matched to a gene: 6. DNA of the CDR3: TGTGCCAGCAGCATAGGGACTAGCGGGAGGCGAGAGCAGTACTTC. Translating it yields CASSIGTSGRREQYF.

Worth noting for this clone: Distinct nucleotide sequences in the sample also encode this CDR3. The chain combines TRBV9 with TRBJ2-3; 8 nucleotides line up with TRBD2. The CDR3 extends over 14 amino acids. With V trimmed by 3 bases and J by 1 base, 1 base remained unmatched. Germline V CDR1 and CDR2: SGDLS, YYNGEE. For the CDR3, the DNA is TGTGCCAGCAGCGCACTAGCGGGCACAGATACGCAGTATTTT. Protein product: CASSALAGTDTQYF.

Details on this clone: Other DNA sequences in the same sample also yield this CDR3. The chain employs TRBV18 and TRBJ1-6, with 9 bases lining up with TRBD1. This CDR3 spans 14 amino acids. V trimming: 6 bases; J trimming: 6 bases; junction bases outside the gene matches: 3. From germline, CDR1 is KGHSH and CDR2 LQKENI. This chain's CDR3 is CASSPDRGNSPLHF. CDR3 coding DNA: TGTGCCAGCTCGCCGGACAGGGGTAATTCACCCCTCCACTTT.

The V and J genes are TRBV14 and TRBJ1-6, with unresolved D. CDR3 length: 14 residues. CDR1 is SGHDN and CDR2 is FVKESK in the germline V gene. The V end lost 3 bases, the J end lost 10 bases, and 13 bases lay between the germline ends. The CDR3 region is CASSQRGVGSPLHF. The CDR3 DNA follows: TGTGCCAGCAGCCAGCGCGGGGTTGGGTCACCCCTCCACTTT.

V usage is TRBV27 and J usage is TRBJ2-3, with 11 bases that match TRBD2. Germline V gives CDR1 MNHEY, CDR2 SMNVEV (reference sequence). J lost 2 bases, V lost 3 bases, and 4 bases had no gene match. This CDR3 has 16 residues. The CDR3 spells CASSFTSGGLTDTQYF. In DNA form, the CDR3 reads TGTGCCAGCAGTTTCACTAGCGGGGGCCTCACAGATACGCAGTATTTT.

Remarks on this clone: This sample also contains other DNA sequences that code for the same CDR3. The V gene is TRBV30, the J gene TRBJ2-1, with D hard to call. Germline CDR1 is GTSNPN and CDR2 is SVGIG (reference sequence). V was clipped by 5 bases and J by 0 bases, with 8 bases between them. The CDR3 contains 13 residues. The CDR3 protein is CAWRPSSYNEQFF. In DNA form, the CDR3 reads TGTGCCTGGCGACCGAGCTCCTACAATGAGCAGTTCTTC. Using reference TRBV30 and TRBJ2-1 for the parts outside the CDR3, the full variable domain is SQTIHQWPATLVQPVGSPLSLECTVEGTSNPNLYWYRQAAGRGLQLLFYSVGIGQISSEVPQNLSASRPQDRQFILSSKKLLLSDSGFYLCAWRPSSYNEQFFGPGTRLTVL.

The rearrangement joins TRBV7-2 to TRBJ1-2; the D is unclear. The germline V and J ends were trimmed by 0 bases and 6 bases, with 8 bases remaining between them. Germline CDR1 and CDR2: SGHTA and FQGNSA. CDR3 size: 13 residues. CDR3 region: CASSLAGVDGYTF. CDR3 DNA: TGTGCCAGCAGCTTAGCTGGGGTGGATGGCTACACCTTC.

The chain recombines TRBV4-3 with TRBJ1-5, with a weak D call TRBD1 (5 bases). CDR1 and CDR2 (germline): LGHNA, YSLEER. This CDR3 is 13 amino acids long. Trimming removed 1 base from V and 7 bases from J, with 8 bases in between. The CDR3 spells CASSQGRDQPQHF. As DNA, the CDR3 is TGCGCCAGCAGCCAAGGGAGGGACCAGCCCCAGCATTTT.

The V gene is TRBV29-1, the J gene TRBJ1-1, with 8 bases fitting TRBD1. This CDR3 has 14 residues. V shed 4 bases, J shed 3 bases, and the junction held 7 bases outside the gene matches. The germline V gene encodes CDR1 SQVTM and CDR2 ANQGSEA. This chain's CDR3 is CSVVNRGRHTEAFF. The CDR3 DNA reads as TGCAGCGTTGTGAACAGGGGGAGGCACACTGAAGCTTTCTTT.

CDR3: CATGPGDRKGEKLFF. CDR3 nucleotide sequence: TGTGCCACGGGGCCTGGTGACAGGAAAGGCGAAAAACTGTTTTTT. The chain carries TRBV6-5 and TRBJ1-4; weak D call: TRBD1 (6 bases). The germline V and J ends were trimmed by 10 bases and 8 bases, with 23 bases remaining between them. CDR1 is MNHEY, CDR2 SVGAGI, per germline. This CDR3 is 15 amino acids long.

The J gene is TRBJ1-3, the V gene TRBV5-1; 7 nucleotides line up with TRBD1. The J segment lost 2 bases and the V segment lost 2 bases, leaving 4 bases of the junction unmatched. Germline V gene data show CDR1 as SGHRS and CDR2 as YFSETQ. The CDR3 spans 15 residues. CDR3 sequence reads: CASSLSGQAGNTIYF. The CDR3 nucleotides are TGCGCCAGCAGCTTATCAGGACAGGCTGGAAACACCATATATTTT.

The chain recombines TRBV6-1 with TRBJ2-5; the D gene is possibly TRBD1 (7 bases). Germline V gene lookup returns CDR1 MNHNS and CDR2 SASEGT. The CDR3 sequence is 14 residues long. Trimming removed 6 bases from V and 1 base from J, with 12 bases in between. The CDR3: CASRGGQIQETQYF. In nucleotides, the CDR3 is TGTGCCAGCAGGGGGGGACAGATCCAAGAGACCCAGTACTTC.

CDR3 sequence reads: CASSLPGQFDSYEQYF. DNA of the CDR3: TGCGCCAGCAGCCTTCCCGGACAGTTCGACTCCTACGAGCAGTACTTC. This sequence joins TRBV5-1 and TRBJ2-7; TRBD1 might be the D (6 bases). The CDR3 is made up of 16 amino acids. V was cut by 4 bases and J by 0 bases, with 17 bases left in between. Germline lookup yields CDR1 SGHRS and CDR2 YFSETQ.

The gene calls are TRBV19 and TRBJ2-1; possibly TRBD1 for D (5 bases). The CDR3 length is 17 residues. V lost 1 base and J 2 bases, leaving 15 bases between the germline ends. Germline assignment: CDR1 LNHDA and CDR2 SQIVND (reference sequence). CDR3 sequence: CASSIVRAWFPYNEQFF. The CDR3 nucleotides are TGTGCCAGTAGTATAGTCAGGGCTTGGTTTCCCTACAATGAGCAGTTCTTC.

V usage is TRBV19 and J usage is TRBJ2-5; D is undetermined. This CDR3 has 12 residues. CDR1 LNHDA and CDR2 SQIVND come from the germline V gene (reference sequence). Trimming shortened V by 7 bases and J by 5 bases, and 11 bases separated the two germline ends. The CDR3 loop is CASTDPLETQYF. As DNA, the CDR3 is TGTGCCAGTACGGATCCTTTGGAGACCCAGTACTTC.